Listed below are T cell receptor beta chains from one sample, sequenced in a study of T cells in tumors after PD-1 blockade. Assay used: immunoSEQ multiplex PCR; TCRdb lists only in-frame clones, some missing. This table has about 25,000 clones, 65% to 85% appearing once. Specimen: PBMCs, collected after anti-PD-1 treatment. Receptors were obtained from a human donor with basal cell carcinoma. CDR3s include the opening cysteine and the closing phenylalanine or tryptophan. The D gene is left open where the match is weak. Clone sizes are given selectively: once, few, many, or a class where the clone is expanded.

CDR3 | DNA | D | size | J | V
CASSSPYRDRFAGRTQYF | TGTGCCAGCAGCTCTCCATACAGGGACAGGTTCGCAGGAAGGACCCAGTACTTC | TRBD1 | . | TRBJ2-5 | TRBV7-6
CASSRDRGSYNEQFF | TGTGCCAGCAGCCGGGACAGGGGAAGCTACAATGAGCAGTTCTTC | TRBD1 | . | TRBJ2-1 | TRBV2
CAWSVNGQLTEAFF | TGTGCCTGGAGTGTAAACGGGCAGCTGACAGAAGCTTTCTTT | . | . | TRBJ1-1 | TRBV30
CASSATGGAYNEQFF | TGTGCCAGTAGCGCCACAGGGGGAGCCTACAATGAGCAGTTCTTC | TRBD1 | . | TRBJ2-1 | TRBV19
CASLSLNTEAFF | TGTGCCAGCCTTTCTTTGAACACTGAAGCTTTCTTT | . | once | TRBJ1-1 | TRBV19
CASRGQTTTNEKLFF | TGCGCCAGCAGGGGACAAACAACAACTAATGAAAAACTGTTTTTT | . | . | TRBJ1-4 | TRBV10-2
CAIRASGVKNEQFF | TGTGCCATCAGGGCTAGCGGGGTTAAAAATGAGCAGTTCTTC | TRBD2 | . | TRBJ2-1 | TRBV10-3
CASSNYGLAGASDTQYF | TGTGCCAGCAGCAACTACGGACTAGCGGGGGCGTCAGATACGCAGTATTTT | TRBD2 | . | TRBJ2-3 | TRBV5-6
CAISVSQNTEAFF | TGTGCCATCAGTGTTTCTCAGAACACTGAAGCTTTCTTT | . | . | TRBJ1-1 | TRBV10-3
CAWSVDRGRSGANVLTF | TGTGCCTGGAGTGTCGACAGGGGGCGTTCTGGGGCCAACGTCCTGACTTTC | TRBD1 | . | TRBJ2-6 | TRBV30
CASSERAGPEAFF | TGTGCCAGCAGTGAAAGGGCGGGACCTGAAGCTTTCTTT | . | once | TRBJ1-1 | TRBV2
CASSLASSYEQYF | TGTGCCAGCAGCTTAGCGAGCTCCTACGAGCAGTACTTC | . | . | TRBJ2-7 | TRBV7-6
CSANVGTGLYEQYF | TGCAGCGCCAACGTGGGGACAGGACTCTACGAGCAGTACTTC | TRBD1 | . | TRBJ2-7 | TRBV29-1
CASSVLPGTSGGPSTDTQYF | TGTGCCAGCAGCGTACTTCCAGGGACTAGCGGGGGGCCTAGCACAGATACGCAGTATTTT | TRBD2 | . | TRBJ2-3 | TRBV9
CASKTSGASDTQYF | TGTGCCAGTAAAACTAGCGGGGCATCGGATACGCAGTATTTT | TRBD2 | once | TRBJ2-3 | TRBV19
CASSGDRSYEQYF | TGTGCCAGCAGCGGGGACAGGTCCTACGAGCAGTACTTC | TRBD1 | . | TRBJ2-7 | TRBV2
CASTPGQGKNTEAFF | TGTGCCAGCACGCCGGGACAGGGGAAGAACACTGAAGCTTTCTTT | TRBD1 | . | TRBJ1-1 | TRBV6-6
CASSKDTSSTDTQYF | TGTGCCAGTAGTAAAGACACCTCTAGCACAGATACGCAGTATTTT | . | . | TRBJ2-3 | TRBV19
CATSRVDPGETQYF | TGTGCCACCAGCAGAGTGGACCCCGGGGAGACCCAGTACTTC | . | . | TRBJ2-5 | TRBV15
CASSPVGQVGTEAFF | TGTGCCAGCTCACCAGTGGGACAGGTGGGCACTGAAGCTTTCTTT | TRBD1 | . | TRBJ1-1 | TRBV18
CAWRDLSGAKNIQYF | TGTGCCTGGAGAGACCTTTCCGGGGCCAAAAACATTCAGTACTTC | . | . | TRBJ2-4 | TRBV30
CASSRQGAKSPLHF | TGTGCCAGTAGTAGACAGGGGGCGAAGTCACCCCTCCACTTT | TRBD1 | . | TRBJ1-6 | TRBV19
CASRPTPGQPYNEQFF | TGTGCAAGTCGCCCGACCCCGGGACAGCCTTACAATGAGCAGTTCTTC | . | . | TRBJ2-1 | TRBV12-2
CASSLVAVTSYEQYF | TGTGCCAGCAGCTTAGTAGCTGTTACGTCCTACGAGCAGTACTTC | . | few | TRBJ2-7 | TRBV7-8
CATKILVGNTGELFF | TGTGCCACCAAAATACTAGTCGGGAACACCGGGGAGCTGTTTTTT | . | . | TRBJ2-2 | TRBV13
CASSSRLAGGSLKGDEQFF | TGTGCCAGCAGCTCCCGACTAGCGGGGGGGTCCTTAAAAGGGGATGAGCAGTTCTTC | TRBD2 | once | TRBJ2-1 | TRBV4-2
CASSLEGNTEAFF | TGTGCCAGCAGCTTAGAAGGGAACACTGAAGCTTTCTTT | . | . | TRBJ1-1 | TRBV5-4
CASRDTRSSYEQYF | TGTGCCAGCAGGGATACTAGGAGCTCCTACGAGCAGTACTTC | . | . | TRBJ2-7 | TRBV2
CATSRDLGVYEQFF | TGTGCCACCAGCAGAGACTTAGGGGTATATGAGCAGTTCTTC | . | once | TRBJ2-1 | TRBV15
CASRTSRDYSQPQHF | TGTGCCAGTAGAACCTCCAGGGATTATAGTCAGCCCCAGCATTTT | . | medium-sized | TRBJ1-5 | TRBV19
CASSQEGRKAGELFF | TGCGCCAGCAGCCAAGAGGGGAGGAAGGCCGGGGAGCTGTTTTTT | . | . | TRBJ2-2 | TRBV4-1
CASSHDPRGYEQFF | TGTGCCAGCAGCCACGATCCCCGCGGTTATGAGCAGTTCTTC | . | . | TRBJ2-1 | TRBV3-1/TRBV3-2
CASSWQGNQPQHF | TGTGCCAGCAGCTGGCAGGGGAATCAGCCCCAGCATTTT | . | . | TRBJ1-5 | TRBV5-6
CAWSGDNNQPQHF | TGTGCCTGGAGTGGGGATAACAATCAGCCCCAGCATTTT | . | . | TRBJ1-5 | TRBV30
CASSIDRTGDYEQYF | TGTGCCAGTAGTATAGATCGCACGGGGGACTACGAGCAGTACTTC | . | . | TRBJ2-7 | TRBV19
CASSQVTRGISGANVLTF | TGTGCCAGCAGCCAAGTTACGAGGGGTATCTCCGGGGCCAACGTCCTGACTTTC | . | . | TRBJ2-6 | TRBV4-2
CASSLRVPLQGGGETQYF | TGTGCCAGCAGCTTAAGAGTCCCTTTACAGGGAGGCGGAGAGACCCAGTACTTC | . | . | TRBJ2-5 | TRBV7-6
CAWSPRGTGHYGYTF | TGTGCCTGGAGTCCACGGGGGACAGGGCACTATGGCTACACCTTC | TRBD1 | . | TRBJ1-2 | TRBV30
CASSFRGGQPQHF | TGTGCCAGCAGCTTCCGAGGGGGTCAGCCCCAGCATTTT | . | few | TRBJ1-5 | TRBV13
CASSPYPGGPGIQYF | TGTGCCAGCAGCCCTTATCCGGGGGGGCCGGGCATTCAGTACTTC | TRBD2 | . | TRBJ2-4 | TRBV3-1/TRBV3-2
CASSHQDYEQYF | TGTGCCAGCAGCCACCAGGACTACGAGCAGTACTTC | . | once | TRBJ2-7 | TRBV7-8
CASSKEDGPYEQYF | TGTGCCAGCAGTAAAGAGGACGGCCCCTACGAGCAGTACTTC | . | . | TRBJ2-7 | TRBV6-4
CASSRRGSSSYEQYF | TGTGCCAGCAGCAGGCGGGGGAGCAGCTCCTACGAGCAGTACTTC | TRBD2 | few | TRBJ2-7 | TRBV5-4
CASSPGTPDRYF | TGTGCCAGCAGCCCCGGGACACCCGATCGATATTTT | . | . | TRBJ2-3 | TRBV7-3
CASSLRAGAVNTEAFF | TGCGCCAGCAGCTTGCGGGCGGGGGCGGTGAACACTGAAGCTTTCTTT | . | . | TRBJ1-1 | TRBV5-1
CASSPRQGAHSPLHF | TGTGCCAGCAGCCCCAGACAGGGGGCGCATTCACCCCTCCACTTT | TRBD1 | . | TRBJ1-6 | TRBV6-5
CASSRTGGRSPLHF | TGTGCCAGCAGCAGGACAGGGGGTCGATCACCCCTCCACTTT | . | . | TRBJ1-6 | TRBV21-1
CASTGDSPFYNEQFF | TGTGCCAGCACCGGGGACTCCCCCTTCTACAATGAGCAGTTCTTC | . | . | TRBJ2-1 | TRBV7-2
CASSPRANYGYTF | TGTGCCAGCAGTCCTAGAGCTAACTATGGCTACACCTTC | . | . | TRBJ1-2 | TRBV27
CASSRGTGGVQPQHF | TGTGCCAGCAGCCGCGGGACAGGGGGTGTTCAGCCCCAGCATTTT | TRBD1 | . | TRBJ1-5 | TRBV5-8